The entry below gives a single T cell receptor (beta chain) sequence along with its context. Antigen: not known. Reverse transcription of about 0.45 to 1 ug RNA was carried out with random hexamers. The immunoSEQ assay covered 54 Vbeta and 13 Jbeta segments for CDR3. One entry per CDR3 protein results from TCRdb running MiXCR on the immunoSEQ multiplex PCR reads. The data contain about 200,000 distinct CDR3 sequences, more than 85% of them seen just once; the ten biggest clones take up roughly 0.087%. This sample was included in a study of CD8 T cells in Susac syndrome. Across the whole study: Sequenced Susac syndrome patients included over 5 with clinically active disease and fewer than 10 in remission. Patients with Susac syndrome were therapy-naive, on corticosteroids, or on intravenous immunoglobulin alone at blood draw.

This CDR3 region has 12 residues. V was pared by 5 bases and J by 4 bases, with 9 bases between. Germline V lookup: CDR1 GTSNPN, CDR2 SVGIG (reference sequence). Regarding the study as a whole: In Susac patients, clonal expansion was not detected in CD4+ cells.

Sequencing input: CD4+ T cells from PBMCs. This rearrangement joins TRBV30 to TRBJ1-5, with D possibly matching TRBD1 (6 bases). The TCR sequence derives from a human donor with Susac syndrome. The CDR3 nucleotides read TGTGCCTGGGATACAGGGAATCAGCCCCAGCATTTT. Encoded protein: CAWDTGNQPQHF.